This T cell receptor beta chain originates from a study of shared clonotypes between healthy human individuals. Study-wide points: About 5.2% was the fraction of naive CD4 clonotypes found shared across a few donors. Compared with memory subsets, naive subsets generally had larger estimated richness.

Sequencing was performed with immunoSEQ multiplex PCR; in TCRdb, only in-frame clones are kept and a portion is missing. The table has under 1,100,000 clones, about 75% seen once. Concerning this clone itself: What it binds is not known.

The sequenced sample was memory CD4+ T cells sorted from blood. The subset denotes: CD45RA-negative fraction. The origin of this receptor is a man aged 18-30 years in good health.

The CDR3 coding sequence is TGCGCCAGCAGCATTCGGGGGGTTGGCGTTTACGAGCAGTACTTC. As protein: CASSIRGVGVYEQYF. The genes are TRBV5-1 and TRBJ2-7; 7 bases match TRBD2. Per germline, CDR1 SGHRS and CDR2 YFSETQ. Germline trimming cut 4 bases from V and 4 bases from J; bases unmatched to any gene: 11. The CDR3 spans 15 residues.